The 21 T cell receptor beta chains given below trace back to one sample, sequenced in a study of OX40 agonist ivuxolimab in advanced cancers. Assay used: immunoSEQ multiplex PCR; TCRdb lists only in-frame clones, some missing. The sample yields tens of thousands of clones, around 85% seen once. Here the sequenced sample was CD4+ or CD8+ T cells sorted from blood, taken in a trial of the OX40 agonist ivuxolimab. Receptors originate from an adult with an advanced solid tumor such as melanoma, head and neck, liver or kidney cancer.

The V and J genes are TRBV27 and TRBJ2-1; perhaps D is TRBD1 or TRBD2 (5 bases each). The CDR3 extends over 15 amino acids. The germline V gene encodes CDR1 MNHEY and CDR2 SMNVEV (reference sequence). With 4 bases removed from V and 4 bases from J, the gap between germline ends came to 14 bases. CDR3 bases: TGTGCCAGCAGTTCCGGGGTTGGGGGATACAATGAGCAGTTCTTC. This sequence encodes CASSSGVGGYNEQFF.

This chain uses TRBV2 with TRBJ2-1; tentatively, D is TRBD2 (7 bases). Trimming stripped 5 bases from V and 9 bases from J, with 17 bases between. Germline values: CDR1 SNHLY, CDR2 FYNNEI. The length of the CDR3 is 14 residues. The CDR3, as DNA: TGTGCCAGCAGTCTTAGTGGGGGGGCGGGTGAGCAGTTCTTC. This gives the protein CASSLSGGAGEQFF.

The CDR3 protein is CASSPWAAQNTEAFF. In DNA form, the CDR3 reads TGCGCCAGCAGCCCCTGGGCGGCTCAGAACACTGAAGCTTTCTTT. The chain combines TRBV5-1 with TRBJ1-1; no definite D call. From germline, CDR1 is SGHRS and CDR2 YFSETQ. The CDR3 loop spans 15 amino acids. Trimming shortened V by 4 bases and J by 1 base, and 14 bases separated the two germline ends.

This sequence joins TRBV27 and TRBJ1-3, with TRBD1 matching 7 bases. Trimming took 6 bases from V and 14 from J; bases not matched to a gene: 16. Germline CDR1 MNHEY, CDR2 SMNVEV (reference sequence). This CDR3 comprises 14 residues. CDR3 protein: CASSSLGGPLRLYF. CDR3 DNA sequence: TGTGCCAGCAGCTCGTTAGGGGGCCCATTACGCCTATATTTT.

The chain links TRBV2 to TRBJ1-5, with 7 nucleotides matching TRBD1. This CDR3 has 15 residues. With V trimmed by 2 bases and J by 4 bases, 5 bases remained unmatched. Germline V CDR1 and CDR2: SNHLY, FYNNEI. The CDR3 region is CASSEQSGGNQPQHF. The CDR3 DNA is TGTGCCAGCAGTGAACAGTCAGGGGGGAATCAGCCCCAGCATTTT. The whole variable domain, filled in from reference TRBV2 and TRBJ1-5, reads EPEVTQTPSHQVTQMGQEVILRCVPISNHLYFYWYRQILGQKVEFLVSFYNNEISEKSEIFDDQFSVERPDGSNFTLKIRSTKLEDSAMYFCASSEQSGGNQPQHFGDGTRLSIL.

The rearrangement links TRBV13 to TRBJ2-2; no definite D call. The V end was cut by 0 bases, the J end by 5 bases, with 7 bases between. Per the germline V gene, CDR1 is PRHDT and CDR2 is FYEKMQ (reference sequence). The CDR3 extends over 14 amino acids. CDR3 loop: CASSLGTSTGELFF. The CDR3 DNA sequence: TGTGCCAGCAGCTTAGGGACGTCAACCGGGGAGCTGTTTTTT.

V is TRBV7-9 and J is TRBJ2-5; D is unresolved. CDR1 and CDR2 from the germline V gene are SEHNR and FQNEAQ (reference sequence). CDR3 length equals 12 residues. V dropped 0 bases and J dropped 7 bases, with 6 bases sitting between them. The CDR3 is CASSLALATQYF. CDR3 sequence (DNA): TGTGCCAGCAGCTTAGCCCTTGCGACCCAGTACTTC.

The chain is built from TRBV29-1 and TRBJ2-7; no clear D. Trimming took 6 bases from V and 6 from J, leaving 15 bases between them. This CDR3 is built from 12 residues. The germline V gene encodes CDR1 SQVTM and CDR2 ANQGSEA. The CDR3 nucleotides are TGCAGCGTAGCAATGGGTGGATTCGAGCAGTACTTC. Residues: CSVAMGGFEQYF.

Turning to this clone: One end of the junction varies from germline; a read error may be responsible. The V call is TRBV7-8, the J call TRBJ1-2; a weak D match, TRBD1 (5 bases). Germline CDR1 is SGHVS and CDR2 is FQNEAQ. The CDR3 length is 11 residues. CDR3 loop: CASSPDISLHF. In nucleotides, the CDR3 is TGTGCCAGCAGCCCGGACATCAGTTTACACTTC. Full variable domain (outside the CDR3, taken from reference TRBV7-8 and TRBJ1-2): GAGVSQSPRYKVAKRGQDVALRCDPISGHVSLFWYQQALGQGPEFLTYFQNEAQLDKSGLPSDRFFAERPEGSVSTLKIQRTQQEDSAVYLCASSPDISLHFGSGTRLTVV.

V gene TRBV7-3 combines with J gene TRBJ2-3; 9 bases line up with TRBD1. The CDR3 runs 17 residues. CDR1 SGHTA and CDR2 FQGTGA come from the germline V gene. Unmatched junction bases numbered 11, after V lost 4 bases and J lost 3 bases. The CDR3 loop is CASSSSAPGQGTDTQYF. CDR3 nucleotide sequence: TGTGCCAGCAGCTCAAGCGCACCGGGACAGGGTACAGATACGCAGTATTTT.

The chain recombines TRBV15 with TRBJ1-1; possible D gene TRBD1, 6 bases. The CDR3 runs 13 residues. The germline V gene has CDR1 LNHNV and CDR2 YYDKDF (reference sequence). V was trimmed by 1 base and J by 8 bases, leaving 11 bases between them. The CDR3 spells CATSRVADREAFF. The CDR3 region has the DNA TGTGCCACCAGCAGAGTTGCCGACAGGGAAGCTTTCTTT.

This rearrangement joins TRBV19 to TRBJ1-1; a possible D gene is TRBD1 (6 bases). The CDR3 loop spans 13 amino acids. Trimming removed 8 bases from V and 0 bases from J, with 10 bases in between. In germline, CDR1 is LNHDA, CDR2 SQIVND (reference sequence). CDR3 in amino acids: CASSDRMNTEAFF. The CDR3 coding sequence is TGTGCCAGTTCGGACAGAATGAACACTGAAGCTTTCTTT.

The chain uses TRBV6-4 and TRBJ1-6; D ambiguous. This CDR3 is 17 amino acids long. V was trimmed by 7 bases and J by 7 bases, leaving 23 bases between them. Germline lookup yields CDR1 MRHNA and CDR2 SNTAGT. CDR3 in DNA: TGTGCCAGCAATCTAAAGGGCTCAGGACTAGGAAATTCACCCCTCCACTTT. Translating gives CASNLKGSGLGNSPLHF.

This clone has a handful of counts. Compared with germline, one end of the junction differs, possibly owing to a read error. Here the CDR3 reads CASSLSYGGTEAFF. CDR3 nucleotides: TGTGCCAGCAGTTTGTCTTATGGCGGGACTGAAGCTTTCTTT. V usage is TRBV10-3 and J usage is TRBJ1-1; D gene ambiguous. This CDR3 contains 14 residues. Germline lookup yields CDR1 ENHRY and CDR2 SYGVKD.

This chain links TRBV2 with TRBJ1-1; D uncertain. The V and J ends lost 10 bases and 0 bases respectively, with 15 bases between them. The CDR3 is 14 residues long. From germline, CDR1 is SNHLY and CDR2 FYNNEI. The CDR3 sequence is CATIADGLNTEAFF. The DNA of the CDR3 is TGTGCCACGATCGCGGATGGTTTGAACACTGAAGCTTTCTTT.

The J gene is TRBJ2-3, the V gene TRBV27, with D tentatively TRBD1 or TRBD2 (5 bases each). The CDR3 has 13 amino acids. Trimming stripped 5 bases from V and 7 bases from J, with 13 bases between. Germline CDR1 MNHEY, CDR2 SMNVEV (reference sequence). The DNA of the CDR3 is TGTGCCAGCAGTGTCCGGGGCCTAAATACGCAGTATTTT. Protein sequence: CASSVRGLNTQYF.

The genes are TRBV27 and TRBJ1-1, with D uncertain. CDR1 and CDR2 from the germline V gene are MNHEY and SMNVEV (reference sequence). The CDR3 spans 13 residues. Trimming stripped 3 bases from V and 8 bases from J, with 13 bases between. In DNA form, the CDR3 reads TGTGCCAGCAGTTTCGACCCTCTCGCGGAAGCTTTCTTT. Protein sequence: CASSFDPLAEAFF.

The chain is built from TRBV10-1 and TRBJ1-1, with a tentative D call TRBD1 (6 bases). The CDR3 consists of 18 residues. The germline V gene has CDR1 WNHNN and CDR2 SYGVQD (reference sequence). V dropped 2 bases and J dropped 1 base, with 20 bases sitting between them. The CDR3, as DNA: TGCGCCAGCAGTGAGCCCGAACGCGATCGAGGGGGGAACACTGAAGCTTTCTTT. Protein: CASSEPERDRGGNTEAFF.

This clone showed up just a few times. The chain is built from TRBV14 and TRBJ2-4; TRBD2 agrees at 8 bases. V lost 4 bases, J lost 0 bases, and 5 bases stayed unmatched. CDR1 and CDR2 (germline): SGHDN, FVKESK. The CDR3 spans 16 residues. CDR3 bases: TGTGCCAGCAGCCTGGCGGGGGGACTAGCCAAAAACATTCAGTACTTC. Translated: CASSLAGGLAKNIQYF. The full variable domain, its missing parts supplied by reference TRBV14 and TRBJ2-4, is EAGVTQFPSHSVIEKGQTVTLRCDPISGHDNLYWYRRVMGKEIKFLLHFVKESKQDESGMPNNRFLAERTGGTYSTLKVQPAELEDSGVYFCASSLAGGLAKNIQYFGAGTRLSVL.

The V call is TRBV27, the J call TRBJ2-5; TRBD2 matches at 7 bases. The CDR3 is 14 amino acids. Looked up from germline, CDR1 is MNHEY and CDR2 is SMNVEV (reference sequence). J gave up 11 bases and V 8 bases, and 17 bases lay outside the gene matches. CDR3 sequence: CASAPGGQIVEQYF. The CDR3, as DNA: TGTGCCAGCGCGCCGGGGGGTCAGATTGTTGAGCAGTACTTC.

The gene calls are TRBV13 and TRBJ2-7, with no clear D. The CDR3 consists of 12 residues. Trimming left V 5 bases short and J 4 bases short, with 9 bases between. CDR1 is PRHDT and CDR2 is FYEKMQ in the germline V gene (reference sequence). CDR3: CASSVSRYEQYF. The CDR3 region has the DNA TGTGCCAGCAGCGTCTCCCGGTACGAGCAGTACTTC.